This T cell receptor beta chain was recorded in a study of cytomegalovirus exposure and HLA in healthy donors. Whole-study context: Out of approximately 400 genotyped donors, 81% belonged to the Caucasian-associated ancestry cluster. Study-wide points: An analysis that came later showed most CMV-associated TCR beta chains appearing HLA-restricted.

The CDR3 runs to 13 residues. V was pared by 6 bases and J by 6 bases, with 12 bases between. Per germline, CDR1 MNHEY and CDR2 SMNVEV (reference sequence). Concerning this clone itself: The antigen is not known.

The PCR ran on 60 Vbeta and 13 Jbeta primers. Repertoires were generated with immunoSEQ multiplex PCR, while TCRdb's copy carries only in-frame clones and drops some. The data contain approximately 150,000 clones, around 79% of them seen just once; the ten biggest clones take up roughly 1.9%. The chain combines TRBV27 with TRBJ2-1; maybe TRBD1 (5 bases). What was sequenced was PBMCs. This receptor was identified in a man aged 40-50 years in good health and CMV-seronegative. The CDR3 nucleotides read TGTGCCAGCAGGCCAGGGTTGGGCAATGAGCAGTTCTTC. This sequence encodes CASRPGLGNEQFF.